Shown below are 8 T cell receptor beta chains from a single sample sequenced in a study of T cells in Graves' hyperthyroidism and ophthalmopathy. Regions amplified from RNA transcripts were the TCR beta CDR3 regions. TCR CDR3 regions were first amplified by RT-PCR with HTBI primers. MiXCR, run by TCRdb on the multiplex PCR reads, gives a single entry per CDR3 protein. The sample lists around 250,000 distinct CDR3 sequences; more than 12% were seen once. Sequences were obtained from blood. Every receptor here comes from a middle-aged woman with Graves' hyperthyroidism that later progressed to Graves' ophthalmopathy.

This clonotype has ten or more counts. V gene TRBV20-1 combines with J gene TRBJ2-5; D not certain. CDR3 size: 13 residues. Germline V lookup: CDR1 DFQATT, CDR2 SNEGSKA (reference sequence). V shed 7 bases and J shed 4 bases, with 16 bases lying between them. CDR3 nucleotide sequence: TGCAGTGAAGCATTAGGTGTATCAGAGACCCAGTACTTC. Amino acids: CSEALGVSETQYF.

This clonotype occurred many times. The chain is built from TRBV25-1 and TRBJ2-1, with 9 bases fitting TRBD1. Germline CDR1 is MGHDK and CDR2 is SYGVNS. The trim removed 4 bases at V and 8 bases at J, leaving 18 bases unmatched. This CDR3 spans 18 amino acids. The DNA for the CDR3 is TGTGCCAGCAGTGCCTACTCCTTACAGGACAGGGGAAGAGATGAGCAGTTCTTC. Its protein is CASSAYSLQDRGRDEQFF.

This clonotype occurred many times. The rearrangement uses TRBV28 and TRBJ1-6; TRBD1 matches 7 bases. V shed 4 bases and J 9 bases; nucleotides not matched to a gene: 9. Germline V gene sequence: CDR1 MDHEN, CDR2 SYDVKM. This CDR3 spans 15 amino acids. The DNA of the CDR3 is TGTGCCAGCAGTTCGAAAGGGGGCGTCGCTTCACCCCTCCACTTT. Its protein is CASSSKGGVASPLHF.

The chain combines TRBV29-1 with TRBJ2-1, with 7 positions matching TRBD2. Trimming took 4 bases from V and 10 from J; bases not matched to a gene: 4. The CDR3 contains 11 residues. Germline CDR1 SQVTM, CDR2 ANQGSEA. The CDR3 DNA reads TGCAGCGTTGTAATAGCGGGCGAGCAGTTCTTC. Residues: CSVVIAGEQFF.

This clonotype has at least ten counts. This CDR3 reads CASSGKSGSEQFF. In DNA, the CDR3 is TGTGCCAGCAGCGGAAAGAGCGGGAGCGAGCAGTTCTTC. The rearrangement joins TRBV9 to TRBJ2-1; 8 nucleotides match TRBD2. CDR3 length equals 13 residues. Per the germline V gene, CDR1 is SGDLS and CDR2 is YYNGEE. The V and J ends lost 3 bases and 10 bases, in that order; junction bases with no gene match: 6.

This clonotype was detected many times. The junction shows a germline mismatch at one end, possibly a read error. J is TRBJ2-7 and V is TRBV28, with 7 bases identical to TRBD2. Germline CDR1 MDHEN, CDR2 SYDVKM. This CDR3 is built from 12 residues. CDR3 sequence (DNA): TGTGCCAGCATGGCGGGAGCCTATGAGCAGTACTTC. Translation gives CASMAGAYEQYF.

There are many counts of this clonotype. The gene calls are TRBV2 and TRBJ2-7, with 8 positions matching TRBD1. CDR1 is SNHLY, CDR2 FYNNEI, per germline. The CDR3 has 14 amino acids. V dropped 5 bases and J dropped 2; count of bases not matched to a gene: 5. CDR3 coding DNA: TGTGCCAGCAGTTCGACAGGGGTAGCCTACGAGCAGTACTTC. It is translated as CASSSTGVAYEQYF.

This clonotype was recorded many times. V gene TRBV28 combines with J gene TRBJ2-7, with TRBD2 identical over 12 bases. The CDR3 is 19 amino acids. With 2 bases clipped from V and 4 bases from J, the junction kept 15 bases outside the gene matches. Germline CDR1 MDHEN, CDR2 SYDVKM. CDR3 coding DNA: TGTGCCAGCAGTTTAATCCCCGCGCCTAGCGGGAGGGGTTTTTACGAGCAGTACTTC. This gives the protein CASSLIPAPSGRGFYEQYF.